Reported below is one T cell receptor (beta chain). The data were obtained in a study of blood T cells in healthy people across ages. For the study at large: The capture of about one barcoded beta molecule per two T cells was achieved by template switching.

In germline, CDR1 is SGHRS, CDR2 YFSETQ. Trimming removed 0 bases from V and 6 bases from J; junction bases left unmatched: 4. The CDR3 spans 14 residues. A second 7 to 11 cycle PCR used barcoded and J-beta primers. TCRdb called the 5' RACE reads again in MiXCR, with one record for every CDR3 protein. The table includes roughly 800,000 distinct CDR3 sequences, 20% to 25% detected once. This same sample was also taken into another study, of T cells of mothers and their children. That source adds: cDNA was synthesized from all extracted RNA at around 1.5 ug per reaction. Every mother supplied over 8 million TCR beta CDR3 reads and every child approximately 2.8 million. In unrelated and related pairs, TCR recombination output is shaped in a similar way by thymic selection.

This chain joins TRBV5-1 and TRBJ2-7; 9 bases agree with TRBD1. This sequence was found in a boy between 10 and 17 years old in good health. The sample was blood. The chain's CDR3 is CASSLAGTGSEQYF. In DNA, the CDR3 is TGCGCCAGCAGCTTGGCCGGGACAGGGAGCGAGCAGTACTTC. The complete variable domain, with remaining parts taken from reference TRBV5-1 and TRBJ2-7, reads KAGVTQTPRYLIKTRGQQVTLSCSPISGHRSVSWYQQTPGQGLQFLFEYFSETQRNKGNFPGRFSGRQFSNSRSEMNVSTLELGDSALYLCASSLAGTGSEQYFGPGTRLTVT.